Sequencing of this TCR beta chain was carried out in a study of T-cell reconstitution after alpha-beta-depleted transplantation in children. TCRbeta library construction was performed incorporating unique molecular identifiers. TCRdb redid the calling of the PCR reads with MiXCR, one entry per CDR3 protein. The sample contains about a million distinct CDR3 sequences, roughly 29% of which appear only once. Germline CDR1 is SGHAT and CDR2 is FQNNGV. This CDR3 spans 12 amino acids. The ends were cut back, 5 bases at V and 6 bases at J, with 10 bases in the middle. Overall study findings and caveats: The high TCRbeta diversity at day 60 in some patients came from surviving recipient T cells and thymic progenitors. About two months after transplant, alpha-beta T cells reportedly came from several hundred expanded graft clones. Newly produced T cells mostly accounted for T-cell counts and diversity one year post-transplant.

A word on this clonotype: The antigen remains undetermined.

The V gene is TRBV11-2, the J gene TRBJ2-5; D is perhaps TRBD2 (5 bases). This sequence originates from a boy under three years old who had a stem cell transplant for SCID, so the T cells may come from the graft donor. The source material was PBMCs, mostly from graft donor cells, sampled 360 days after TCRalphabeta/CD19-depleted stem cell transplant. This chain's CDR3 is CASSKLEQTQYF. The CDR3 DNA follows: TGTGCCAGCAGCAAACTAGAACAGACCCAGTACTTC.